These T cell receptor beta chains were read from a single sample in a study of T cell responses to AZD1222 COVID-19 vaccine. Using immunoSEQ multiplex PCR, the repertoire was profiled, and TCRdb retains in-frame clones only, with some absent. The top ten clones hold less than 0.65% of a sample with about 260,000 clones, over 85% of them seen once. Source: peripheral blood, taken on day 0 of AZD1222 vaccination. The receptors stem from an adult in good health. Each CDR3 is given with its conserved first and last residue.

>TRBV28
CATGQGVYNSPLHF
>TRBV7-2
CASLRQGTGYDTQYF
>TRBV20-1
CSARDAQPQHF
>TRBV6-5
CASSRGGVYGYTF
>TRBV3-1/TRBV3-2
CASSSKGAGGANYGYTF
>TRBV20-1
CSAAAGDTQYF
>TRBV19
CASSRQRGGTEAFF
>TRBV28
CASSPIGRSWEQYF
>TRBV12-3/TRBV12-4
CASGLGEETQYF
>TRBV4-2
CASSPRQSGANVLTF
>TRBV2
CASSERDRGRSFTEAFF
>TRBV29-1
CSVDGFRDSYYNEQFF
>TRBV4-1
CASSPGDRTYEQYF
>TRBV3-1/TRBV3-2
CASSPSRQSYEQYF
>TRBV20-1
CSAPGGYTF
>TRBV30
CAWSAQWTSGRGGEQFF
>TRBV11-2
CASSLEPSAYEQYF
>TRBV11-2
CASSLDEGGQYF
>TRBV5-1
CASSLAGMTGNTGELFF
>TRBV28
CASSLTTARDQPQHF
>TRBV2
CASSPWANSNTEAFF
>TRBV28
CASSLGQPGNTIYF
>TRBV11-3
CASSYYTTTYNEQFF
>TRBV5-1
CASSLAGGRSDTQYF
>TRBV5-1
CASSPRGQGANEQFF
>TRBV28
CASRVGHEYGYTF
>TRBV6-1
CASSEGRDPDTQYF
>TRBV23-1
CASRYRVVREKLFF
>TRBV6-5
CASSYGQGAQGYTF
>TRBV19
CASSTLQGSSPLHF
>TRBV7-2
CASSPGTEPPSYNSPLHF
>TRBV27
CASSLGQGAYEQYF
>TRBV7-2
CASSLAHNERFF
>TRBV27
CASSFRGSETQYF
>TRBV2
CASKGPGKETQYF
>TRBV4-1
CASSQDQIYSYNEQFF